The 21 T cell receptor beta chains listed next were all sequenced from one sample in a study of memory CD4+ T cells and cytomegalovirus serostatus (dated by TCRdb to the late 2010s). The method behind the library was the immunoSEQ multiplex PCR assay. This is the immuneACCESS table as TCRdb keeps it, with only in-frame sequences that have V and J called. A part of the clones is gone; compared with another copy, unresolved V genes explain less than half, and the rest is unexplained. Recorded for this sample are 80,000 or so clones; 60% to 80% of them occurred a single time. Just over 2.5% of the sample goes to the ten largest clones. Single viable CD3+CD4+CD8-CD45RO+ cells were sorted as memory CD4+ T cells on a FACSAria II. Sequencing used memory CD4+ T cells from blood. The receptors were gathered from an adult in good health and CMV-seropositive.

The V and J genes are TRBV14 and TRBJ1-4; D is undetermined. The V and J ends lost 4 bases and 0 bases respectively, with 21 bases between them. This CDR3 is 19 amino acids long. The V gene's germline CDR1 is SGHDN and CDR2 FVKESK. The chain's CDR3 is CASSLDPLRTLATNEKLFF. The DNA of the CDR3 is TGTGCCAGCAGCCTAGACCCCCTTCGGACCCTAGCAACTAATGAAAAACTGTTTTTT. The full variable domain, completed using reference TRBV14 and TRBJ1-4, is EAGVTQFPSHSVIEKGQTVTLRCDPISGHDNLYWYRRVMGKEIKFLLHFVKESKQDESGMPNNRFLAERTGGTYSTLKVQPAELEDSGVYFCASSLDPLRTLATNEKLFFGSGTQLSVL.

The V gene is TRBV27, the J gene TRBJ2-5, with 16 positions matching TRBD2. Per the germline V gene, CDR1 is MNHEY and CDR2 is SMNVEV (reference sequence). This CDR3 is 19 amino acids long. J gave up 5 bases and V 0 bases, and 9 bases lay outside the gene matches. The CDR3 nucleotides read TGTGCCAGCAGTTTATCGATTGGGACTAGCGGGAGGGCCACTGAGACCCAGTACTTC. This gives the protein CASSLSIGTSGRATETQYF.

This chain links TRBV5-6 with TRBJ2-7; D possibly corresponds to TRBD2 (5 bases). The CDR3 runs 12 residues. Trimming pared 3 bases from V and 9 bases from J, leaving 13 bases between. CDR1 SGHDT and CDR2 YYEEEE come from the germline V gene. The CDR3 sequence: CASSWGSGGQYF. CDR3 coding DNA: TGTGCCAGCAGCTGGGGTTCAGGAGGGCAGTACTTC.

The rearrangement uses TRBV27 and TRBJ1-1; the D gene is possibly TRBD1 (6 bases). CDR3 length equals 15 residues. The germline V and J ends were trimmed by 5 bases and 3 bases, with 16 bases remaining between them. From germline, CDR1 is MNHEY and CDR2 SMNVEV (reference sequence). CDR3 DNA sequence: TGTGCCAGCAGTGCACGCCGAGGGGGGGACACTGAAGCTTTCTTT. Translation: CASSARRGGDTEAFF.

The chain combines TRBV5-8 with TRBJ2-1; 8 positions match TRBD2. The germline V gene has CDR1 SGHTS and CDR2 YDEGEE. With 2 bases clipped from V and 5 bases from J, the junction kept 12 bases outside the gene matches. The CDR3 is 17 amino acids. CDR3 sequence (DNA): TGTGCCAGCAGCTTAAGGACTAGCTGGAACACACACAATGAGCAGTTCTTC. Translating gives CASSLRTSWNTHNEQFF.

This chain connects TRBV9 to TRBJ2-5, with 8 bases fitting TRBD1. The germline V gene encodes CDR1 SGDLS and CDR2 YYNGEE. This CDR3 comprises 15 residues. V dropped 0 bases and J dropped 4; count of bases not matched to a gene: 5. Here the CDR3 DNA reads TGTGCCAGCAGCGTAGCTACAGGGGGTGGAGAGACCCAGTACTTC. Translating it yields CASSVATGGGETQYF.

The rearrangement joins TRBV2 to TRBJ2-1; D possibly corresponds to TRBD2 (5 bases). V dropped 8 bases and J dropped 3 bases, with 5 bases sitting between them. CDR1 SNHLY and CDR2 FYNNEI come from the germline V gene. This CDR3 is 11 amino acids long. For the CDR3, the DNA is TGTGCCAGCCGGGGCTACAATGAGCAGTTCTTC. The encoded protein is CASRGYNEQFF. Variable domain in full (rest from reference TRBV2 and TRBJ2-1): EPEVTQTPSHQVTQMGQEVILRCVPISNHLYFYWYRQILGQKVEFLVSFYNNEISEKSEIFDDQFSVERPDGSNFTLKIRSTKLEDSAMYFCASRGYNEQFFGPGTRLTVL.

This rearrangement joins TRBV10-3 to TRBJ1-2, with TRBD1 matching over 7 bases. The germline V gene encodes CDR1 ENHRY and CDR2 SYGVKD. The CDR3 covers 13 residues. V shed 4 bases and J 2 bases; nucleotides not matched to a gene: 1. The CDR3 bases are TGTGCCATCAGTGGACAGGGAAACTATGGCTACACCTTC. Residues: CAISGQGNYGYTF.

The chain employs TRBV28 and TRBJ2-3, with 8 bases identical to TRBD1. The CDR3 runs to 15 residues. From germline, CDR1 is MDHEN and CDR2 SYDVKM. Losses at the gene ends were 6 bases for V and 4 bases for J; bases not matched to a gene: 9. CDR3 sequence: CASRDFGTGPDTQYF. CDR3 bases: TGTGCCAGCAGGGATTTCGGGACAGGTCCAGATACGCAGTATTTT.

The chain couples TRBV30 to TRBJ2-3; D is undetermined. The V end lost 2 bases, the J end lost 3 bases, and 9 bases lay between the germline ends. The germline CDR1 and CDR2 sequences are GTSNPN and SVGIG (reference sequence). CDR3 length equals 13 residues. CDR3: CAWSWGITDTQYF. The CDR3 nucleotides read TGTGCCTGGAGTTGGGGTATTACAGATACGCAGTATTTT.

The rearrangement links TRBV2 to TRBJ1-4; D is perhaps TRBD1 (6 bases). V was trimmed by 8 bases and J by 3 bases, leaving 13 bases between them. The CDR3 has 14 amino acids. CDR1 SNHLY and CDR2 FYNNEI come from the germline V gene. The CDR3 sequence is CASLDSNSNEKLFF. The CDR3 coding sequence is TGTGCCAGCTTGGACAGCAATTCTAATGAAAAACTGTTTTTT.

This clone was recorded a few times. This sequence joins TRBV4-1 and TRBJ2-1, with 7 bases lining up with TRBD2. Trimming took 4 bases from V and 5 from J; bases not matched to a gene: 5. The CDR3 has 14 amino acids. Germline V lookup: CDR1 MGHRA, CDR2 YSYEKL. Here the CDR3 DNA reads TGCGCCAGCAGCCGGGGGGGGAGGGACAATGAGCAGTTCTTC. It encodes CASSRGGRDNEQFF.

This clone came up once. The genes are TRBV5-1 and TRBJ2-1; unclear D gene. Germline V gene lookup returns CDR1 SGHRS and CDR2 YFSETQ. Trimming shortened V by 3 bases and J by 6 bases, and 16 bases separated the two germline ends. The CDR3 spans 15 residues. The CDR3 sequence: CASSWDGLEGNEQFF. For the CDR3, the DNA is TGCGCCAGCAGCTGGGATGGTCTAGAAGGCAATGAGCAGTTCTTC.

This chain links TRBV4-3 with TRBJ2-5; 9 nucleotides match TRBD2. Per germline, CDR1 LGHNA and CDR2 YSLEER. Trimming at V came to 1 base and at J to 5 bases, leaving 8 bases not matched to a gene. There are 16 residues in the CDR3. The DNA for the CDR3 is TGCGCCAGCAGCCAAGGATGGGGTGCGGGGGGGGAGACCCAGTACTTC. Translation gives CASSQGWGAGGETQYF.

CDR3 sequence (DNA): TGTGCCAGCAAACTAGCGGGAATTACCGGGGAGCTGTTTTTT. As protein: CASKLAGITGELFF. The chain employs TRBV19 and TRBJ2-2, with 10 bases lining up with TRBD2. V lost 9 bases to trimming and J lost 5 bases; unmatched junction nucleotides: 6. Germline values: CDR1 LNHDA, CDR2 SQIVND (reference sequence). The CDR3 sequence is 14 residues long.

The chain employs TRBV19 and TRBJ1-1; D not certain. Germline V gene data show CDR1 as LNHDA and CDR2 as SQIVND (reference sequence). The CDR3 runs 13 residues. V lost 5 bases and J 0 bases, leaving 7 bases between the germline ends. The CDR3: CASSGTMNTEAFF. The CDR3, as DNA: TGTGCCAGTAGTGGCACAATGAACACTGAAGCTTTCTTT.

This chain uses TRBV5-6 with TRBJ1-4; TRBD1 aligns across 8 bases. The CDR3 is made up of 15 amino acids. Germline V gives CDR1 SGHDT, CDR2 YYEEEE. Losses at the gene ends were 4 bases for V and 3 bases for J; bases not matched to a gene: 5. The CDR3, as DNA: TGTGCCAGCAGCGTAAGGACAGGGTCTAATGAAAAACTGTTTTTT. Protein: CASSVRTGSNEKLFF.

In nucleotides, the CDR3 is TGTGCCAGCAGCTTGGGATACGGGGAGCTGGACTATGGCTACACCTTC. Translated, it gives CASSLGYGELDYGYTF. The chain carries TRBV5-6 and TRBJ1-2; D is undetermined. V was cut by 0 bases and J by 3 bases, with 15 bases left in between. This CDR3 is 16 amino acids long. Germline CDR1 and CDR2: SGHDT and YYEEEE.

The chain uses TRBV28 and TRBJ2-5; tentative D call: TRBD1 (5 bases). This CDR3 spans 14 amino acids. Germline V gives CDR1 MDHEN, CDR2 SYDVKM. V was cut by 5 bases and J by 1 base, with 11 bases left in between. The CDR3 DNA is TGTGCCAGCAGTGGCCAGGGTACCCAAGAGACCCAGTACTTC. Translation: CASSGQGTQETQYF.

The DNA of the CDR3 is TGTGCCAGCAGTGGCCTAGGACAGGGAGTCTACGAGCAGTACTTC. Protein sequence: CASSGLGQGVYEQYF. This chain uses TRBV6-1 with TRBJ2-7; 8 bases are shared with TRBD1. CDR1 is MNHNS, CDR2 SASEGT, per germline. With 4 bases clipped from V and 3 bases from J, the junction kept 8 bases outside the gene matches. The CDR3 loop spans 15 amino acids.

This chain connects TRBV28 to TRBJ1-2; D call uncertain. Germline loops: CDR1 MDHEN, CDR2 SYDVKM. The germline V and J ends were trimmed by 2 bases and 2 bases, with 12 bases remaining between them. The CDR3 is 15 amino acids. As DNA, the CDR3 is TGTGCCAGCAGTTTACGTCCAGGATCCAACTATGGCTACACCTTC. Amino acids: CASSLRPGSNYGYTF.